This T cell receptor beta chain emerged from a study of blood T cell repertoires in COVID-19. Looking at the study overall: Specimens from acute and convalescent COVID-19 originated in the United States, Italy and Spain. PBMCs, B-cell-depleted T cells, or T cells were the source of the cDNA or gDNA that made up the material.

The V gene's germline CDR1 is SGDLS and CDR2 YYNGEE. CDR3 length: 13 amino acids. With 1 base removed from V and 7 bases from J, the gap between germline ends came to 12 bases. Original analysis: Counts of nucleated cells, estimated from reference gene primer amplification, were obtained. Assay used: immunoSEQ multiplex PCR; TCRdb lists only in-frame clones, some missing. V and J calls and clone size are given by that table; D and trimming were obtained from the DNA. The sample lists 200,000 to 250,000 clones, around four fifths occurring once. The chain is built from TRBV9 and TRBJ2-7; a weak D match, TRBD2 (6 bases). The sequenced sample was peripheral blood. The sequence was obtained from an elderly woman with active or convalescent COVID-19. This CDR3 is CASSVSLAGEQYF. The CDR3, as DNA: TGTGCCAGCAGCGTATCCCTCGCGGGGGAGCAGTACTTC. Filled out from reference TRBV9 and TRBJ2-7, the complete variable domain reads DSGVTQTPKHLITATGQRVTLRCSPRSGDLSVYWYQQSLDQGLQFLIQYYNGEERAKGNILERFSAQQFPDLHSELNLSSLELGDSALYFCASSVSLAGEQYFGPGTRLTVT.